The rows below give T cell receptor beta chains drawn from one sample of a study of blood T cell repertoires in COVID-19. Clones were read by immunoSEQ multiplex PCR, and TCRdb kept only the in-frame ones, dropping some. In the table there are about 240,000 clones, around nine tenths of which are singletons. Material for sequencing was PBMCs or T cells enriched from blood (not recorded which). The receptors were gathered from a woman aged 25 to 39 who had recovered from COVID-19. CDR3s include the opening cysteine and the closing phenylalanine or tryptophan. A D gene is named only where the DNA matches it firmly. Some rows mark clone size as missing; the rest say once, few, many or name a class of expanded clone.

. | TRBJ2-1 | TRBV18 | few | TGTGCCAGCTCATCCACATCGCTGAATGAGCAGTTCTTC | CASSSTSLNEQFF
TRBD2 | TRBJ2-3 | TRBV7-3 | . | TGTGCCAGCAGCCTGGGACTAGCGGGAGATACGCAGTATTTT | CASSLGLAGDTQYF
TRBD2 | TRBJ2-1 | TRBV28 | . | TGTGCCAGCAGTACCGGACTAGCGGGAGGGCCGTTGTACAATGAGCAGTTCTTC | CASSTGLAGGPLYNEQFF
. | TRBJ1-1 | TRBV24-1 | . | TGTGCCACCAGGAGAGAACTGAACACTGAAGCTTTCTTT | CATRRELNTEAFF
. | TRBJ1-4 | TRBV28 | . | TGTGCCAGCAGTTTATTCCGTCAGGGAGGTCATGGTGAAAAACTGTTTTTT | CASSLFRQGGHGEKLFF
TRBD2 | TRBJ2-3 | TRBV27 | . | TGTGCCAGCAGCCTCGCCCTTAGCGGGAGAGTGCCAGATACGCAGTATTTT | CASSLALSGRVPDTQYF
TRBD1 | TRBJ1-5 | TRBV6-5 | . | TGTGCCAGCGGGACAGCTTATAGCAATCAGCCCCAGCATTTT | CASGTAYSNQPQHF
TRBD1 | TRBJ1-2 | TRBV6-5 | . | TGTGCCAGCAGACCCGACAGGGACTATGGCTACACCTTC | CASRPDRDYGYTF
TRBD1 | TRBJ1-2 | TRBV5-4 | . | TGTGCCAGCAGCCCGGACAGGGGAAGTGGCTATGGCTACACCTTC | CASSPDRGSGYGYTF
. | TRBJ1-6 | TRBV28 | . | TGTGCCAGCAGTTTAGCGGGGAGCTATAATTCACCCCTCCACTTT | CASSLAGSYNSPLHF
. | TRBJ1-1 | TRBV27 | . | TGTGCCAGCAGTTATAGAAGTCGGGGGGCCCGAGCTTTCTTT | CASSYRSRGARAFF
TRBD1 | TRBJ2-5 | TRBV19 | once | TGTGCCAGTAGTATAAAGAGGGACAGGGGCGGGGGAGAGACCCAGTACTTC | CASSIKRDRGGGETQYF
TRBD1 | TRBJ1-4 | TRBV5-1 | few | TGCGCCAGCAGCTTGGACGGGGACAGGAATGAAAAACTGTTTTTT | CASSLDGDRNEKLFF
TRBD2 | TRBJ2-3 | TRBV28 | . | TGTGCCACCCAAGCGGGAGAGATATTAAATACGCAGTATTTT | CATQAGEILNTQYF
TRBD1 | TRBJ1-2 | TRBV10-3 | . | TGTGCCATCAGGGAGAGGGGGCGCGATGGCTACACCTTC | CAIRERGRDGYTF
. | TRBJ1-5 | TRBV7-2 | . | TGTGCCAGCAGCTTAACGCAGGGTCAGGCGGGGCAGCCCCAGCATTTT | CASSLTQGQAGQPQHF
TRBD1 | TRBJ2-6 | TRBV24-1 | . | TGTGCCACCAGTGATCCCCGGACAGGGGACTCCCGGGCTGGGGCCAACGTCCTGACTTTC | CATSDPRTGDSRAGANVLTF
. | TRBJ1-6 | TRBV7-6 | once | TGTGCCAGCAGCTTACGTGAACCGGAGGGGAGGCTGAATTCACCCCTCCACTTT | CASSLREPEGRLNSPLHF
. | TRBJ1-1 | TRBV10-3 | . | TGTGCCATCAGCCTAGACAGGAACACTGAAGCTTTCTTT | CAISLDRNTEAFF
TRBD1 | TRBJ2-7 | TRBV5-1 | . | TGCGCCAGCAGCTTGGAAAGGGGGCGAGAGCAGTACTTC | CASSLERGREQYF
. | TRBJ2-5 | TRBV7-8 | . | TGTGCCAGCAGCCGGAGTCGGGAGACCCAGTACTTC | CASSRSRETQYF
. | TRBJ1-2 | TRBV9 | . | TGTGCCAGCAGCGTAGATAACGGGGTGAGTGGCTACACCTTC | CASSVDNGVSGYTF
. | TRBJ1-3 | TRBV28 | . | TGTGCCAGCAGTTTAGTGTACTCTGGAAACACCATATATTTT | CASSLVYSGNTIYF
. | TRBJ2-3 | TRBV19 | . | TGTGCCACCCTCATGGAGGCCACAGATACGCAGTATTTT | CATLMEATDTQYF